Described below is a single T cell receptor (beta chain) sequence and its context. The data stem from a study of shared clonotypes between healthy human individuals. About the research overall: Three CD4 naive, three CD4 memory, two CD8 naive and one CD8 memory plate were used per donor.

At the deep level, the assay was run. The data were produced by immunoSEQ multiplex PCR, yet TCRdb's version contains in-frame clones alone and is incomplete. The sample has 600,000 or so clones, about 98% seen once; the top ten hold 0.3%. Trimming took off 2 bases at V and 7 bases at J, with 7 bases between the two ends. The CDR3 is 12 amino acids. Germline lookup yields CDR1 SNHLY and CDR2 FYNNEI. Cells designated naive CD8 were CD45RO-negative and were positively selected for CCR7, with terminally differentiated effector memory CD45RA+ cells excluded. Sequenced input: naive CD8+ T cells sorted from blood. The chain is built from TRBV2 and TRBJ2-3; D remains ambiguous. The source of this sequence is a man aged 25 to 45 in good health. The CDR3 is CASSEYRNTQYF. CDR3 DNA: TGTGCCAGCAGTGAATATCGAAATACGCAGTATTTT.